These 29 T cell receptor beta chains share one sample of origin, sequenced in a study of blood T cells in healthy people across ages. The authors ran a second PCR of 7 to 11 cycles using a sample-barcoded 5' primer and a J-beta primer mix. MiXCR, applied by TCRdb to the 5' RACE reads, yields one record per CDR3 protein. The repertoire includes about 650,000 distinct CDR3 sequences, roughly half of them detected once, and approximately 12% sits in the top ten. The sample consisted of blood. The receptor source for this set is a woman aged 80 or over in good health.

As to this clonotype: This could be a read error, since a much larger clone is one nucleotide away. The rearrangement uses TRBV4-1 and TRBJ2-1; a possible D gene is TRBD2 (5 bases). Near its end, the DNA agrees better with TRBJ2-7, so the J call may be wrong. CDR1 and CDR2 (germline): MGHRA, YSYEKL. This CDR3 spans 15 amino acids. CDR3 nucleotide sequence: TGCGCCAGCAGCCAAGAGCCTTCGGGGTACAATGAGCAGTACTTC. Amino acids: CASSQEPSGYNEQYF.

Points on this clonotype: A much larger clone differs by one base, so this may be a read error. The chain combines TRBV12-3 or TRBV12-4 with TRBJ2-3, with D uncertain. V was shortened by 11 bases and J by 4 bases, with 19 bases between the two germline ends. The CDR3 runs to 14 residues. CDR3 in DNA: TGTGCCGGCACGAAGACTTCTAGGGCAGATACGCAGTATTTT. Translation gives CAGTKTSRADTQYF.

This clonotype was detected only a few times. The gene calls are TRBV3-1 and TRBJ1-1, with D uncertain. The CDR3 length is 14 residues. The germline V gene has CDR1 LGHDT and CDR2 YNNKEL (reference sequence). Between the trimmed V and J ends, which lost 3 bases and 0 bases, there was a span of 8 bases. The CDR3 DNA reads TGTGCCAGCAGCCATGGCCAAGTGAACACTGAAGCTTTCTTT. It specifies CASSHGQVNTEAFF.

V is TRBV20-1 and J is TRBJ2-5, with TRBD2 as a possible D gene (6 bases). Trimming took 2 bases from V and 0 from J, leaving 16 bases between them. The CDR3 extends over 16 amino acids. Germline CDR1 is DFQATT and CDR2 is SNEGSKA (reference sequence). The CDR3 coding sequence is TGCAGTGCTAGATCGACGGGGGTCCTGTACCAAGAGACCCAGTACTTC. This codes for CSARSTGVLYQETQYF.

The chain joins TRBV20-1 to TRBJ2-1, with 7 bases identical to TRBD2. J lost 1 base, V lost 5 bases, and 2 bases had no gene match. The CDR3 totals 13 residues. Germline-derived CDR1 and CDR2 are DFQATT and SNEGSKA (reference sequence). In DNA form, the CDR3 reads TGCAGTGCTGTGGGGGGGTCCTACAATGAGCAGTTCTTC. Residues: CSAVGGSYNEQFF.

This clonotype was seen a few times. Given a much more abundant clone one base away, this may be a read error. The chain couples TRBV12-3 or TRBV12-4 to TRBJ2-5; a weak D match, TRBD1 (5 bases). The CDR3 is made up of 13 amino acids. V was trimmed by 8 bases and J by 2 bases, leaving 12 bases between them. CDR3 residues: CASARRQQETQYF. The CDR3 region has the DNA TGTGCCAGCGCCCGGAGACAGCAAGAGACCCAGTACTTC.

The chain uses TRBV5-1 and TRBJ2-2, with D possibly TRBD2 on 5 matching bases. CDR1 is SGHRS and CDR2 is YFSETQ in the germline V gene. This CDR3 has 14 amino acids. The ends were cut back, 2 bases at V and 4 bases at J, with 9 bases in the middle. The CDR3 loop is CASSFTGSTGELFF. The CDR3 DNA is TGCGCCAGCAGCTTTACGGGGTCCACCGGGGAGCTGTTTTTT.

V usage is TRBV4-3 and J usage is TRBJ2-7, with D tentatively TRBD1 or TRBD2 (5 bases each). The ends were cut back, 4 bases at V and 9 bases at J, with 22 bases in the middle. The CDR3 extends over 15 amino acids. Germline CDR1 is LGHNA and CDR2 is YSLEER. The CDR3 DNA sequence: TGCGCCAGCAGCCCCGGGGCACCAGGGCTATTCGGGCAGTACTTC. Protein: CASSPGAPGLFGQYF.

The sample holds many counts of this clonotype. The rearrangement uses TRBV7-2 and TRBJ2-1; D gene ambiguous. The CDR3 is 15 residues long. Per germline, CDR1 SGHTA and CDR2 FQGNSA. V was cut by 2 bases and J by 6 bases, with 14 bases left in between. This chain's CDR3 is CASSLLRTSGNEQFF. DNA of the CDR3: TGTGCCAGCAGCTTATTACGCACATCCGGCAATGAGCAGTTCTTC.

Comment on this clonotype: This clone may be a read error of a much larger clone one base away. The chain recombines TRBV5-4 with TRBJ2-1; tentative D call: TRBD2 (7 bases). The V and J ends lost 1 base and 13 bases respectively, with 24 bases between them. Germline loops: CDR1 SGHNT, CDR2 YYREEE (reference sequence). The CDR3 has 16 amino acids. The CDR3 loop reads CASSLSGGRGANIQFF. As DNA, the CDR3 is TGTGCCAGCAGCTTGTCTGGGGGCCGGGGGGCGAACATTCAGTTCTTC.

The V gene is TRBV5-1, the J gene TRBJ1-1; tentative D call: TRBD1 (5 bases). The CDR3 has 14 residues. V shed 7 bases and J shed 0 bases, with 13 bases lying between them. Germline CDR1 SGHRS, CDR2 YFSETQ. CDR3 protein: CASGNEGMNTEAFF. DNA for the CDR3: TGCGCCAGCGGCAACGAGGGGATGAACACTGAAGCTTTCTTT.

There are many counts of this clonotype. The genes are TRBV28 and TRBJ1-2; D is undetermined. Germline CDR1 MDHEN, CDR2 SYDVKM. Deletions cut 6 bases from V and 8 bases from J, with 16 bases between. This CDR3 comprises 13 residues. Here the CDR3 DNA reads TGTGCCAGCAGATTGCCCTCGATAGGGGGCTACACCTTC. Protein: CASRLPSIGGYTF.

With respect to this clonotype: This clone may be a read error of a much larger clone one base away. This rearrangement joins TRBV2 to TRBJ2-7; 7 bases fit TRBD1. The CDR3 is 14 amino acids. Germline loops: CDR1 SNHLY, CDR2 FYNNEI. The CDR3 bases are TGTGTCAGCACCGCGACAGGGATGATCTACGAGCAGTACTTC. As protein: CVSTATGMIYEQYF.

The chain joins TRBV4-1 to TRBJ2-7; TRBD1 aligns across 9 bases. Germline-derived CDR1 and CDR2 are MGHRA and YSYEKL. V trimming: 4 bases; J trimming: 10 bases; junction bases outside the gene matches: 14. The CDR3 sequence is 15 residues long. The CDR3 loop is CASSLRQGEGETQYF. The CDR3 bases are TGCGCCAGCAGCCTAAGACAGGGGGAAGGGGAGACTCAGTACTTC.

The J gene is TRBJ1-2, the V gene TRBV27, with D unresolved. Between the trimmed V and J ends, which lost 7 bases and 10 bases, there was a span of 4 bases. The length of the CDR3 is 8 residues. Germline V gene data show CDR1 as MNHEY and CDR2 as SMNVEV (reference sequence). CDR3 DNA sequence: TGTGCCAGCATCCACTACACCTTC. Protein: CASIHYTF.

This clonotype has ten or more counts. The genes are TRBV12-3 or TRBV12-4 and TRBJ2-5; TRBD2 agrees at 8 bases. Germline trimming cut 3 bases from V and 0 bases from J; bases unmatched to any gene: 3. CDR3 length: 15 amino acids. Here the CDR3 DNA reads TGTGCCAGCAGTTTTAGCGGGGTATACCAAGAGACCCAGTACTTC. Protein product: CASSFSGVYQETQYF.

This clonotype has ten or more counts. The V call is TRBV5-1, the J call TRBJ2-6; maybe TRBD1 (6 bases). With 7 bases removed from V and 0 bases from J, the gap between germline ends came to 17 bases. Germline CDR1 reads SGHRS; CDR2 reads YFSETQ. The CDR3 length is 17 residues. Here the CDR3 DNA reads TGCGCCAGCGATCGGGGACACGCGATCTCTGGGGCCAACGTCCTGACTTTC. Residues: CASDRGHAISGANVLTF.

This clonotype was counted ten times or more. This chain uses TRBV2 with TRBJ2-7, with a weak D call TRBD1 (5 bases). With 2 bases removed from V and 0 bases from J, the gap between germline ends came to 11 bases. CDR1 is SNHLY, CDR2 FYNNEI, per germline. This CDR3 contains 15 residues. DNA of the CDR3: TGTGCCAGCAGTGAACAGGGAAAAAGCTCCTACGAGCAGTACTTC. Translated, it gives CASSEQGKSSYEQYF.

This clonotype was counted ten times or more. The rearrangement links TRBV28 to TRBJ2-6; D is possibly TRBD1 (5 bases). Per the germline V gene, CDR1 is MDHEN and CDR2 is SYDVKM. CDR3 length: 15 amino acids. The V end lost 6 bases, the J end lost 4 bases, and 13 bases lay between the germline ends. The CDR3 DNA reads as TGTGCCAGCAGCCCCGTCAGGGCCGGGGCCAACGTCCTGACTTTC. Its protein product is CASSPVRAGANVLTF. The full variable domain, its missing parts supplied by reference TRBV28 and TRBJ2-6, is DVKVTQSSRYLVKRTGEKVFLECVQDMDHENMFWYRQDPGLGLRLIYFSYDVKMKEKGDIPEGYSVSREKKERFSLILESASTNQTSMYLCASSPVRAGANVLTFGAGSRLTVL.

For the CDR3, the DNA is TGCAGCGTTTCCAGGACAGTCGGAGATACGCAGTATTTT. It translates to CSVSRTVGDTQYF. This chain links TRBV29-1 with TRBJ2-3, with D maybe TRBD1 (6 bases). V lost 5 bases to trimming and J lost 5 bases, with 14 bases between them. Germline V gives CDR1 SQVTM, CDR2 ANQGSEA. The CDR3 contains 13 residues.

This clonotype has ten or more counts. The chain combines TRBV7-3 with TRBJ2-5; no clear D gene. This CDR3 is built from 11 residues. Germline CDR1 SGHTA, CDR2 FQGTGA. V lost 7 bases, J lost 3 bases, and 6 bases lay in between. The chain's CDR3 is CASTPEETQYF. The CDR3 DNA reads as TGTGCCAGCACTCCAGAAGAGACCCAGTACTTC.

This clonotype was seen a single time. The rearrangement links TRBV20-1 to TRBJ2-5; TRBD2 matches at 8 bases. The CDR3 consists of 15 residues. V shed 3 bases and J 4 bases; nucleotides not matched to a gene: 10. Germline V CDR1 and CDR2: DFQATT, SNEGSKA (reference sequence). The CDR3 nucleotides read TGCAGTGCTAGGGGGGATAGCGGGACCTTAGAGACCCAGTACTTC. Protein: CSARGDSGTLETQYF.

With regard to this clonotype: At one end the junction does not follow the germline gene, possibly because of a read error. The chain uses TRBV30 and TRBJ2-5; TRBD1 agrees at 9 bases. The CDR3 length is 15 residues. The V gene's germline CDR1 is GTSNPN and CDR2 SVGIG (reference sequence). DNA for the CDR3: TGTGCCTGGATTTCACAGGGGGCGATCCAAGAGACCCAGTATTTC. Protein sequence: CAWISQGAIQETQYF. The whole variable domain, filled in from reference TRBV30 and TRBJ2-5, reads SQTIHQWPATLVQPVGSPLSLECTVEGTSNPNLYWYRQAAGRGLQLLFYSVGIGQISSEVPQNLSASRPQDRQFILSSKKLLLSDSGFYLCAWISQGAIQETQYFGPGTRLLVL.

The rearrangement links TRBV28 to TRBJ2-3, with 9 nucleotides matching TRBD1. The germline gives CDR1 MDHEN, CDR2 SYDVKM. J was trimmed by 4 bases and V by 6 bases; bases with no gene match: 11. The CDR3 length is 16 residues. The CDR3 nucleotides are TGTGCCAGCAGAATCCAGGACAGGGGACCCCCAGATACGCAGTATTTT. It codes for CASRIQDRGPPDTQYF.

This clonotype was found a few times. The chain is built from TRBV20-1 and TRBJ2-3; D call uncertain. V dropped 6 bases and J dropped 5 bases, with 15 bases sitting between them. The CDR3 length is 13 residues. The V gene's germline CDR1 is DFQATT and CDR2 SNEGSKA (reference sequence). The CDR3 bases are TGCAGTGCCCCATTAAGGCCAATAGATACGCAGTATTTT. It translates to CSAPLRPIDTQYF.

This clonotype was counted a few times. This chain connects TRBV12-3 or TRBV12-4 to TRBJ1-1, with D perhaps matching TRBD1 (5 bases). Deletions cut 7 bases from V and 1 base from J, with 10 bases between. There are 13 residues in the CDR3. The DNA for the CDR3 is TGTGCCAGCAAACGGGGCGAGAACACTGAAGCTTTCTTT. Residues: CASKRGENTEAFF.

This sequence joins TRBV4-2 and TRBJ1-6, with D possibly being TRBD1 (6 bases). CDR1 is LGHNA and CDR2 is YNFKEQ in the germline V gene. This CDR3 has 14 residues. V gave up 1 base and J gave up 9 bases, with 10 bases separating them. The DNA of the CDR3 is TGTGCCAGCAGCCAAGCCCAAGGGGGTTCACCCCTCCACTTT. This translates into CASSQAQGGSPLHF.

The V call is TRBV6-2 or TRBV6-3, the J call TRBJ1-2; the D is unclear. This CDR3 region has 15 residues. V lost 0 bases and J 6 bases, leaving 14 bases between the germline ends. Germline V lookup: CDR1 MNHEY, CDR2 SVGEGT. The CDR3: CASSYSGPSVNGYTF. Written as DNA, the CDR3 is TGTGCCAGCAGTTACTCTGGACCGTCGGTTAATGGCTACACCTTC.

This chain links TRBV6-1 with TRBJ2-1, with D possibly TRBD2 on 6 matching bases. Germline V gene sequence: CDR1 MNHNS, CDR2 SASEGT. The CDR3 is 18 residues long. V was trimmed by 5 bases and J by 0 bases, leaving 20 bases between them. The CDR3 DNA follows: TGTGCCAGCAGTATTCTATCGCCGGGAGCGAGCTCCTACAATGAGCAGTTCTTC. Its protein product is CASSILSPGASSYNEQFF.